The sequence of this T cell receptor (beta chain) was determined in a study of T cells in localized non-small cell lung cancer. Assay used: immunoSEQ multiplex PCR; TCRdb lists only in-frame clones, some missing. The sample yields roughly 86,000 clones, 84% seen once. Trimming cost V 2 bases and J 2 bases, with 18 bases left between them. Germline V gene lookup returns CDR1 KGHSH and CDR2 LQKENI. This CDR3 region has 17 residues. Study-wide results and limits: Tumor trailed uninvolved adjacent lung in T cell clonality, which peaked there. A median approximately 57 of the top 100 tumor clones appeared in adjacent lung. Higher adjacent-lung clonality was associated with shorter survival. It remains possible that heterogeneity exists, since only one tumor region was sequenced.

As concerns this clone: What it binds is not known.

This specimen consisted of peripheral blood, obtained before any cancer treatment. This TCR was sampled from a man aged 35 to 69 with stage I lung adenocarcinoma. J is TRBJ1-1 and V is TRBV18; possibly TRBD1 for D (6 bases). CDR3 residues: CASSPMGQGRLNTEAFF. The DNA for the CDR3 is TGTGCCAGCTCACCAATGGGGCAGGGGCGACTAAACACTGAAGCTTTCTTT.